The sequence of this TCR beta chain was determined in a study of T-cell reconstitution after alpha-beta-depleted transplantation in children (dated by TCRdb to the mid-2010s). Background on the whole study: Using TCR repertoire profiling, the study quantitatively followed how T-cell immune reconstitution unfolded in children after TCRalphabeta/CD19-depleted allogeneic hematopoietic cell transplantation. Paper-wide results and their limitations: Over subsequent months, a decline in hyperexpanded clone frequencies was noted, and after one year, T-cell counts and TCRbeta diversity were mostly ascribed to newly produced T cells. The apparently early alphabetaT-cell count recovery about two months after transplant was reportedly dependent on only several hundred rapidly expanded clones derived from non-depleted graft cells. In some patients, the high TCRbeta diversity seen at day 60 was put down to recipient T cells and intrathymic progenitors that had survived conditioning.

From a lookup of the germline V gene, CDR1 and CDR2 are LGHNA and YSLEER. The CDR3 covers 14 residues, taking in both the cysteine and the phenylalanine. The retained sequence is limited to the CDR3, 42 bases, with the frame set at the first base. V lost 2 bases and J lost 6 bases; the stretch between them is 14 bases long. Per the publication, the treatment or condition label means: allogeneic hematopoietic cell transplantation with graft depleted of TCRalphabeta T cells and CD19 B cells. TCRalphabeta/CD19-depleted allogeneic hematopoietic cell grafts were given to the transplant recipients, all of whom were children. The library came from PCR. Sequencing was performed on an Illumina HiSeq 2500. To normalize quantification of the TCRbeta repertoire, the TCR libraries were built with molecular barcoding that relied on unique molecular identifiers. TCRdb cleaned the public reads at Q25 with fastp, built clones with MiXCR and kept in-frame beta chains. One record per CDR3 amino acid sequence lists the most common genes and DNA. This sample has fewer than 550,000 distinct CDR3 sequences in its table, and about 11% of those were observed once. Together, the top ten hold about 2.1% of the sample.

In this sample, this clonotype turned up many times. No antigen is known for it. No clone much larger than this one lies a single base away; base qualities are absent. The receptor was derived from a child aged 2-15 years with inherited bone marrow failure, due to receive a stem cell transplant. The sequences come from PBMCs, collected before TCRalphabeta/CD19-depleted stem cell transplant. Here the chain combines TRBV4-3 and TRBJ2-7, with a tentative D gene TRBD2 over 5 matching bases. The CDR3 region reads CASSQRDYLAEQYF. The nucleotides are TGCGCCAGCAGCCAACGCGATTACCTAGCCGAGCAGTACTTC.